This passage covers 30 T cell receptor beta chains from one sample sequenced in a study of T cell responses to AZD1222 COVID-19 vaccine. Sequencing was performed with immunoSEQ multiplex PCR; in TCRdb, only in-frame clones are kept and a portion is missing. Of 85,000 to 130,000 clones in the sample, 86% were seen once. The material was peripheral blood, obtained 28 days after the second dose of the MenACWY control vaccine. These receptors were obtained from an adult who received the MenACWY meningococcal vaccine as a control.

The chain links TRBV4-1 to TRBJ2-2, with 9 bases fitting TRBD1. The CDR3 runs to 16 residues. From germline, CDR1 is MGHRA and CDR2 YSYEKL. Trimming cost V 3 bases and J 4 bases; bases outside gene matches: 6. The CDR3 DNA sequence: TGCGCCAGCAGCCATCCTAAGGGACAGGGCACCGGGGAGCTGTTTTTT. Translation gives CASSHPKGQGTGELFF.

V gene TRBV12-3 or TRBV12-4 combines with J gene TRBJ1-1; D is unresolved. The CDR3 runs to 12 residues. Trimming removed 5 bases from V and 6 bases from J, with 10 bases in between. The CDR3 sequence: CASSDGLSEAFF. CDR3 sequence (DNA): TGTGCCAGCAGTGACGGTCTTTCTGAAGCTTTCTTT.

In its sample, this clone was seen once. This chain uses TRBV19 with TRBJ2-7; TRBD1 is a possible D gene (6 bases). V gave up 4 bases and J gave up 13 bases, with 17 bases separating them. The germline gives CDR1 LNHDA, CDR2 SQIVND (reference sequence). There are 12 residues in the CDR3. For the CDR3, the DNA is TGTGCCAGTAGTAATCGAGTAGGACAGTCTTACTTC. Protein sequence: CASSNRVGQSYF. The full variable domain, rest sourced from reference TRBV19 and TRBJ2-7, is DGGITQSPKYLFRKEGQNVTLSCEQNLNHDAMYWYRQDPGQGLRLIYYSQIVNDFQKGDIAEGYSVSREKKESFPLTVTSAQKNPTAFYLCASSNRVGQSYFGPGTRLTVT.

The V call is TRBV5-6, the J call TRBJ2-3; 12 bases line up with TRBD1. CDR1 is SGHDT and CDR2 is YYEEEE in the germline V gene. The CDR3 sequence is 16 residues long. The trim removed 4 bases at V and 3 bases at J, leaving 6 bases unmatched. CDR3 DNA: TGTGCCAGCAGCGCCCTGGGACAGGGGGCGACAGATACGCAGTATTTT. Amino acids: CASSALGQGATDTQYF.

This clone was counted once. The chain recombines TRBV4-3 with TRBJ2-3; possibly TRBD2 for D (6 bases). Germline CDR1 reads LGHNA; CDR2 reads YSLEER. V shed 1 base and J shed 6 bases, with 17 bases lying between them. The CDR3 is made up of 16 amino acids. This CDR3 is CASSQVPWEAGDTQYF. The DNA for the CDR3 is TGCGCCAGCAGCCAAGTCCCATGGGAGGCAGGGGATACGCAGTATTTT.

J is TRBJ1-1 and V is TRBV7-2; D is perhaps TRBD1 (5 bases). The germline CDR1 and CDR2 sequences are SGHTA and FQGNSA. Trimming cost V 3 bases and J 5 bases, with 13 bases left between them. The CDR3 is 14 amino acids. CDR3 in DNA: TGTGCCAGCAGCTTTCGCCGGGGGGGGACTGAAGCTTTCTTT. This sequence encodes CASSFRRGGTEAFF.

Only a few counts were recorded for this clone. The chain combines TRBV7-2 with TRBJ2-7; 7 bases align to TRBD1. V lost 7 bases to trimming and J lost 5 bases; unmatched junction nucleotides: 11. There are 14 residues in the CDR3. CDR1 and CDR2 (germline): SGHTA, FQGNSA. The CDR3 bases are TGTGCCAGCACCTATGGATCAGGGGGTGACGAGCAGTACTTC. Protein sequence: CASTYGSGGDEQYF.

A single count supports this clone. The CDR3 region has the DNA TGTGCCAGCAGCTTGGGCCGGAATTCACCCCTCCACTTT. It encodes CASSLGRNSPLHF. This chain connects TRBV5-5 to TRBJ1-6; D is ambiguous. The V and J ends lost 0 bases and 7 bases respectively, with 5 bases between them. The CDR3 is 13 residues long. Germline values: CDR1 SGHKS, CDR2 YYEKEE (reference sequence).

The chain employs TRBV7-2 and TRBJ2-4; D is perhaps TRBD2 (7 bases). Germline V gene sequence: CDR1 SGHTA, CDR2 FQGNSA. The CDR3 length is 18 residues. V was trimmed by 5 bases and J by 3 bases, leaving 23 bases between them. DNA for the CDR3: TGTGCCAGCAGCCCTGGGAGTTTGTCGGGGGGCTTCAAAAACATTCAGTACTTC. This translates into CASSPGSLSGGFKNIQYF. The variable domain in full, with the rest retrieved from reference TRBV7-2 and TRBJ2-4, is GAGVSQSPSNKVTEKGKDVELRCDPISGHTALYWYRQSLGQGLEFLIYFQGNSAPDKSGLPSDRFSAERTGGSVSTLTIQRTQQEDSAVYLCASSPGSLSGGFKNIQYFGAGTRLSVL.

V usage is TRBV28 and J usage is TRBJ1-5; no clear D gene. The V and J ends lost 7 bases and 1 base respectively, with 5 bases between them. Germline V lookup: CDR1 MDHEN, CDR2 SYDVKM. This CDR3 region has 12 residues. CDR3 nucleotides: TGTGCCAGCATGGACAGCAATCAGCCCCAGCATTTT. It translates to CASMDSNQPQHF.

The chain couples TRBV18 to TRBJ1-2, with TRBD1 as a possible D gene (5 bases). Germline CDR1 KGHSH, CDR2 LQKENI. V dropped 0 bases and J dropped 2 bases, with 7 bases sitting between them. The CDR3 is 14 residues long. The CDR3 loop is CASSPPAGNYGYTF. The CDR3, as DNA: TGTGCCAGCTCACCACCGGCAGGGAACTATGGCTACACCTTC.

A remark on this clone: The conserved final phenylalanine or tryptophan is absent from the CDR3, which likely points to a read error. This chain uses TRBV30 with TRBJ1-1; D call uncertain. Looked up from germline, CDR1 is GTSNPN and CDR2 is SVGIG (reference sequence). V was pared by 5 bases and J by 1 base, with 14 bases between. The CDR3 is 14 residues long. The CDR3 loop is CAWSSGRRNTEAFS. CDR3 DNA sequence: TGTGCCTGGTCTTCGGGAAGGCGGAACACTGAAGCTTTCTCT.

In DNA, the CDR3 is TGTGCCAGCAGCCGACTATCCGGGACAGGCAACACCGGGGAGCTGTTTTTT. This translates into CASSRLSGTGNTGELFF. The chain joins TRBV4-2 to TRBJ2-2; 8 bases map to TRBD1. The CDR3 is 17 residues long. Germline CDR1 is LGHNA and CDR2 is YNFKEQ. The V segment lost 4 bases and the J segment 2 bases; nucleotides outside the gene matches: 9.

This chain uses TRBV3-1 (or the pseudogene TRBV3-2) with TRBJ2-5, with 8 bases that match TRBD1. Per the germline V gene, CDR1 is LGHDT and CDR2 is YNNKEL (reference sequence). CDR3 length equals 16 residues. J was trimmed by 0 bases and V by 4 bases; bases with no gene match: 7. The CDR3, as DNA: TGTGCCAGCAGCCCCGACAGGGGTTCTTACCAAGAGACCCAGTACTTC. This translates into CASSPDRGSYQETQYF.

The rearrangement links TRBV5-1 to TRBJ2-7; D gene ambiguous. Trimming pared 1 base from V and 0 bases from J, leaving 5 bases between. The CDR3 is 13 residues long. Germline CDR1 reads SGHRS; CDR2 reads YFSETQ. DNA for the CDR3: TGCGCCAGCAGCTTGTACAGCTCCTACGAGCAGTACTTC. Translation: CASSLYSSYEQYF. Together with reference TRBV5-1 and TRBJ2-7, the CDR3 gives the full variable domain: KAGVTQTPRYLIKTRGQQVTLSCSPISGHRSVSWYQQTPGQGLQFLFEYFSETQRNKGNFPGRFSGRQFSNSRSEMNVSTLELGDSALYLCASSLYSSYEQYFGPGTRLTVT.

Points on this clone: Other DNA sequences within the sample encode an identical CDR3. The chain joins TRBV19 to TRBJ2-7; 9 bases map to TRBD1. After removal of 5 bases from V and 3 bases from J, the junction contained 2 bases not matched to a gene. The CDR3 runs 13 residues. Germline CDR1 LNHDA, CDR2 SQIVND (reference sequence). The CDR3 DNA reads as TGTGCCAGTAGTGTGGGACAGGGCTACGAGCAGTACTTC. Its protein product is CASSVGQGYEQYF.

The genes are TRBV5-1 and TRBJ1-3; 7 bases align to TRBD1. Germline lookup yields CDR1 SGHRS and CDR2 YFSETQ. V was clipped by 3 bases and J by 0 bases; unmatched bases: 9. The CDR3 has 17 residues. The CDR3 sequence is CASSSRQTGSSGNTIYF. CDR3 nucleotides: TGCGCCAGCAGCTCCAGGCAGACAGGGAGCTCTGGAAACACCATATATTTT.

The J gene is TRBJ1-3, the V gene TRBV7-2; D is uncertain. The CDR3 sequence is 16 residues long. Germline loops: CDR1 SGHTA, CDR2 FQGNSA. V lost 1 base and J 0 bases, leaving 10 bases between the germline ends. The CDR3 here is CASSLGPVSSGNTIYF. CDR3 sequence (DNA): TGTGCCAGCAGCTTAGGGCCGGTGTCCTCTGGAAACACCATATATTTT.

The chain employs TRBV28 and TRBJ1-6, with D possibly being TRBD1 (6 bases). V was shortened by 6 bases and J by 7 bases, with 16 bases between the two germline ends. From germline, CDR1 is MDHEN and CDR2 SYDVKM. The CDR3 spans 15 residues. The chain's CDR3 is CASSLPGGPNSPLHF. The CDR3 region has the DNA TGTGCCAGCAGCCTTCCGGGGGGCCCAAATTCACCCCTCCACTTT.

The DNA for the CDR3 is TGTGCCAGTAGTACCTCGGGACAGGGATACGAGCAGTACTTC. Translated: CASSTSGQGYEQYF. This chain connects TRBV19 to TRBJ2-7, with 9 bases matching TRBD1. V dropped 4 bases and J dropped 4; count of bases not matched to a gene: 5. CDR1 is LNHDA and CDR2 is SQIVND in the germline V gene (reference sequence). CDR3 length equals 14 residues.

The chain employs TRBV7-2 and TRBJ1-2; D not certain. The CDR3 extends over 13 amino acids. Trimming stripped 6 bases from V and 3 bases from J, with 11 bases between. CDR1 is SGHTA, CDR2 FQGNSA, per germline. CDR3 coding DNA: TGTGCCAGCAGTTCCTATGGGGACTATGGCTACACCTTC. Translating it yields CASSSYGDYGYTF.

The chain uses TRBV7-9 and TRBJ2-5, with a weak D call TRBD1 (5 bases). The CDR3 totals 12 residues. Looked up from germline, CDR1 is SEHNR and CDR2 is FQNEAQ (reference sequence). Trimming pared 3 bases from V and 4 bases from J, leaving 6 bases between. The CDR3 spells CASSLGPETQYF. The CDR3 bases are TGTGCCAGCAGCTTGGGGCCAGAGACCCAGTACTTC. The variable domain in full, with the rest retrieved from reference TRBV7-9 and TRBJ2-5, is DTGVSQNPRHKITKRGQNVTFRCDPISEHNRLYWYRQTLGQGPEFLTYFQNEAQLEKSRLLSDRFSAERPKGSFSTLEIQRTEQGDSAMYLCASSLGPETQYFGPGTRLLVL.

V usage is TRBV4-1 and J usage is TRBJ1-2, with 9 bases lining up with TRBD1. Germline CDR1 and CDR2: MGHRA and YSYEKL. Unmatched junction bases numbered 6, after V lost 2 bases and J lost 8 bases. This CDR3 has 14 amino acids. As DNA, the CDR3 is TGCGCCAGCAGCCAATTACAGGGGGCGCGAGGCTACACCTTC. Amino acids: CASSQLQGARGYTF.

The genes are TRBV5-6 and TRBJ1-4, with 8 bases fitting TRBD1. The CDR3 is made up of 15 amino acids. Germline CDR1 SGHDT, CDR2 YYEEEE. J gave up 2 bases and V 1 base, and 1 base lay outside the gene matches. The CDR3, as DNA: TGTGCCAGCAGCTTGCACAGGGGGACTAATGAAAAACTGTTTTTT. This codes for CASSLHRGTNEKLFF.

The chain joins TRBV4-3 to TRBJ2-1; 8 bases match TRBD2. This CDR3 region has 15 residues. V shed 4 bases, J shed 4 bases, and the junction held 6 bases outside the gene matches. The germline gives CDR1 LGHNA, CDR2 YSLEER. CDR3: CASSRGTSMYNEQFF. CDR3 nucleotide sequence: TGCGCCAGCAGCCGCGGGACTAGTATGTACAATGAGCAGTTCTTC.

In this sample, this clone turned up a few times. CDR3 nucleotides: TGTGCCAGCAGCTTATGGGCTAGCGGGGGGGCCACAGGGACCCAGTACTTC. Encoded protein: CASSLWASGGATGTQYF. The rearrangement links TRBV7-2 to TRBJ2-5; 12 bases match TRBD2. The V gene end was trimmed by 2 bases and the J gene end by 7 bases; junction bases not matched to a gene: 11. In germline, CDR1 is SGHTA, CDR2 FQGNSA. This CDR3 region has 17 residues.

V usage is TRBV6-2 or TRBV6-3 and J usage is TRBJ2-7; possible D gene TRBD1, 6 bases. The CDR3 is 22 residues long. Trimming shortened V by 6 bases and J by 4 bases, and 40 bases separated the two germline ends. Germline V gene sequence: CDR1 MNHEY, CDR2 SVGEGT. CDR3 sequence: CASSHRDKFHPSAHISAYEQYF. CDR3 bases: TGTGCCAGCAGCCACCGGGACAAGTTCCACCCCTCGGCCCATATATCCGCGTACGAGCAGTACTTC.

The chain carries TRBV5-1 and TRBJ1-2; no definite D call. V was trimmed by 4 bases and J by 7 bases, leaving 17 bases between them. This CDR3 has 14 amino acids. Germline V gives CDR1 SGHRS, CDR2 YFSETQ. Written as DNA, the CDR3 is TGCGCCAGCAGCCCGTCGAGTACTGCGTCTGGCTACACCTTC. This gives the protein CASSPSSTASGYTF.

The CDR3 nucleotides read TGTGCCAGCAGCTCGGCTGGCCGGACTGAAGCTTTCTTT. Amino acids: CASSSAGRTEAFF. The V and J genes are TRBV12-3 or TRBV12-4 and TRBJ1-1; D not certain. The CDR3 has 13 residues. Trimming left V 6 bases short and J 5 bases short, with 13 bases between.

Here the CDR3 reads CASSRGGDRLNTEAFF. For the CDR3, the DNA is TGTGCCAGCAGCCGAGGGGGGGACAGGTTGAACACTGAAGCTTTCTTT. This chain connects TRBV7-9 to TRBJ1-1, with 8 bases lining up with TRBD1. CDR1 and CDR2 (germline): SEHNR, FQNEAQ (reference sequence). Trimming took 5 bases from V and 0 from J; bases not matched to a gene: 8. The CDR3 length is 16 residues.